The rows below give T cell receptor beta chains drawn from one sample of a study of T cells expressing NK-cell markers. Using the 5' RACE reads, TCRdb records one entry per CDR3 protein without DNA. This repertoire includes roughly 280,000 distinct CDR3 sequences. Sequenced: blood T cells: a sorted CD56 or NKG2C T cell subset, CD4+ or CD8+ T cells, or bulk PBMC T cells (not recorded which). These receptor sequences come from a man between 18 and 35 years old in good health. Each CDR3 is given with its conserved first and last residue.

v_gene	j_gene	CDR3aa
TRBV12-3/TRBV12-4	TRBJ2-2	CASRTPGLGGELFF
TRBV19	TRBJ2-2	CASSAGGELFF
TRBV11-3	TRBJ2-5	CASSLVRAGRETQYF
TRBV29-1	TRBJ1-5	CSVGAGSNQPQHF
TRBV12-3/TRBV12-4	TRBJ2-3	CASSLWVAGLTDTQYF
TRBV20-1	TRBJ2-1	CSASRTSGGNEQFF
TRBV6-2/TRBV6-3	TRBJ2-7	CASTSSGRLYEQYF
TRBV6-5	TRBJ1-5	CASSYSAGEKPQHF
TRBV27	TRBJ2-2	CASSFDTGGVTGELFF
TRBV12-3/TRBV12-4	TRBJ2-5	CASSPPGFGETQYF
TRBV2	TRBJ2-3	CAVREQADTQYF
TRBV7-2	TRBJ2-5	CASSQIAGETQYF
TRBV11-2	TRBJ1-1	CASRAGGNTEAFF
TRBV9	TRBJ2-5	CASSVGQAQETQYF
TRBV4-1	TRBJ2-3	CASSQDPGVFTDTQYF
TRBV7-6	TRBJ1-1	CASSRRTGNTEAFF